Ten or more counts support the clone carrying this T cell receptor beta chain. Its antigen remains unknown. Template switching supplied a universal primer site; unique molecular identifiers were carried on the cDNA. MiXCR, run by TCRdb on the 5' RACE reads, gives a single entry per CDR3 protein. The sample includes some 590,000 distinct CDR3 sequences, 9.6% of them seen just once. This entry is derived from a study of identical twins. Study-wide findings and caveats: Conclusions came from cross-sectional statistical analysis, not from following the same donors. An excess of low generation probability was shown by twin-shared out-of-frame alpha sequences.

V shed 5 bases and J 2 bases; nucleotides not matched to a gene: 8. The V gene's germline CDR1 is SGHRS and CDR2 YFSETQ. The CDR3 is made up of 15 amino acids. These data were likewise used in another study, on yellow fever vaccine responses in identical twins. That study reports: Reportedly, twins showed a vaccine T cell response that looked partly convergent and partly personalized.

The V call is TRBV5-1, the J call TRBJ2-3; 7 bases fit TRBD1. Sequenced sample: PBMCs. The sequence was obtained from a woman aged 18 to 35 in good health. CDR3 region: CASRKGQVNTDTQYF. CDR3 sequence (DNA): TGCGCCAGCAGGAAAGGACAGGTGAACACAGATACGCAGTATTTT.